What follows describes a single T cell receptor (beta chain). Its antigen is unidentified. Full-length variable regions came from constant-region reverse primers plus semi-nested Nested Universal Primer A PCR. TCRdb processed the 5' RACE reads anew with MiXCR; each CDR3 protein has one entry. The table records 45,000 to 70,000 distinct CDR3 sequences, around 26% of them present only once. Study-level points and caveats: Greatest tumor Treg TCR overlap was with tumor naive CD4+ cells. Tumor memory CD4+ T cell TCR gene usage was found to cluster with blood and lymph node memory CD4+ cells and with lymph node naive CD4+ cells.

Germline trimming cut 4 bases from V and 5 bases from J; bases unmatched to any gene: 8. Germline V gene sequence: CDR1 SGHRS, CDR2 YFSETQ. CDR3 length: 15 residues. The receptor comes from a female donor with breast cancer. The chain uses TRBV5-1 and TRBJ2-1; TRBD1 agrees at 8 bases. Material: tumor-infiltrating memory CD4+ T cells sorted from the breast tumor. As to subset: memory CD4+ T cells, CD4+CD45RO+CD25-. The CDR3 reads CASSAGTGLHNEQFF. In nucleotides, the CDR3 is TGCGCCAGCAGCGCAGGGACAGGCCTTCACAATGAGCAGTTCTTC.